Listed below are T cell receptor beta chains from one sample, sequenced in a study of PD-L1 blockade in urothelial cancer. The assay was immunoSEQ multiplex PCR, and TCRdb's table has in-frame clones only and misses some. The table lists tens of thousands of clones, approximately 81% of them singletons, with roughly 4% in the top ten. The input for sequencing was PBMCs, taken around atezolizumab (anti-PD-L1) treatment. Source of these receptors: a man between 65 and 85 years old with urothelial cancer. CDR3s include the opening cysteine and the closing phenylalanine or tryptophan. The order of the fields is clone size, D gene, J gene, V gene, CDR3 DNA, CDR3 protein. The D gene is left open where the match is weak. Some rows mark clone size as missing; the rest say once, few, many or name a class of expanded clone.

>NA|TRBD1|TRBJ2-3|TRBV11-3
TGTGCCAGCAGGGGACAGCTCCCCACAGATACGCAGTATTTT
CASRGQLPTDTQYF
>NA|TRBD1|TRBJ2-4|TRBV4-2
TGTGCCAGCAGCCAAGATCAGGCAGGGGGCAACATTCAGTACTTC
CASSQDQAGGNIQYF
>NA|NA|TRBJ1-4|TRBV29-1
TGCAGCGTTGAATTGGCAGAATCACATGAAAAACTGTTTTTT
CSVELAESHEKLFF
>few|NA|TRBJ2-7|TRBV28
TGTGCCAGCAGCCAGGTCGGTGCGGGATACGAGCAGTACTTC
CASSQVGAGYEQYF
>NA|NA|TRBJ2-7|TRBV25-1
TGTGCCAGCAGTGAGCACAGTCTCTACGAGCAGTACTTC
CASSEHSLYEQYF
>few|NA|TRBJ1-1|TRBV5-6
TGTGCCAGCAGCTTCGGGACCCCGGGAGGGAGCACTGAAGCTTTCTTT
CASSFGTPGGSTEAFF
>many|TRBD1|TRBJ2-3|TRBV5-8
TGTGCCAGCAGGACAGGGGCTAGCACAGATACGCAGTATTTT
CASRTGASTDTQYF
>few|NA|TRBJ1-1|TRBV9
TGTGCCAGCAGCGTAGTTGGGGGCGCCGAAGCTTTCTTT
CASSVVGGAEAFF
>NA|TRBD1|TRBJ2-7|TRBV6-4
TGTGCCAGCAGGGGTAGGGACAGAGGGCAAGAGCAGTACTTC
CASRGRDRGQEQYF
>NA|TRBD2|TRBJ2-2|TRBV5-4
TGTGCCAGCAGCCCAAGGACTAGCGGGAGAAACACCGGGGAGCTGTTTTTT
CASSPRTSGRNTGELFF
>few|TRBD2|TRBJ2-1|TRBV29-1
TGCAGCCTCAGGAGAGGGACTAGTTCCAATGAGCAGTTCTTC
CSLRRGTSSNEQFF
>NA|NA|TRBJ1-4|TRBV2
TGTGCCAGCAGTGACCCGGGATTAACTAATGAAAAACTGTTTTTT
CASSDPGLTNEKLFF
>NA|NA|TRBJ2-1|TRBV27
TGTGCCAGCAGGGCAGACAGGGCGGGGAGGAATGAGCAGTTCTTC
CASRADRAGRNEQFF
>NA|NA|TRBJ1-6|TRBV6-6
TGTGCCAGCAGTTACCCCGGGGGAAAGGGTAATTCACCCCTCCACTTT
CASSYPGGKGNSPLHF
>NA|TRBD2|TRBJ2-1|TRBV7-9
TGTGCCAGCAGCTCTAGCGGGGGGTACTACAATGAGCAGTTCTTC
CASSSSGGYYNEQFF
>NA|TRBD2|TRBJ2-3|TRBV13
TGTGCCAGCAGCTTAGAAGCGGGAGGAGCTGGGGCAGATACGCAGTATTTT
CASSLEAGGAGADTQYF
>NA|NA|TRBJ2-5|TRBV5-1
TGCGCCAGCAGCTTAAGCGCCCTCCAGACCCAGTACTTC
CASSLSALQTQYF
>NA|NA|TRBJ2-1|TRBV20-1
TGCAGTGCCTACCTCAATGAGCAGTTCTTC
CSAYLNEQFF
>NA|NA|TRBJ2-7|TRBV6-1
TGTGCCAGCAGTTCCCAGGGTACGACCTACGAGCAGTACTTC
CASSSQGTTYEQYF
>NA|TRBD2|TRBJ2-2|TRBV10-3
TGTGCCATCAGTGGTGCTAGCGGGCTGGGCTCCGGGGAGCTGTTTTTT
CAISGASGLGSGELFF
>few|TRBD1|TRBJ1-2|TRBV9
TGTGCCAGCAGCGCCCTCGGGACAGGGGGACTTCTCACCTTC
CASSALGTGGLLTF
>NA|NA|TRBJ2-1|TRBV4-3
TGCGCCAGCAGCCAAGATAGGGGGACCTTCAATGAGCAGTTCTTC
CASSQDRGTFNEQFF
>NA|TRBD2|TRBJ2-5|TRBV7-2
TGTGCCAGCAGCTTCCTAGCGGGGGGGCGGGAGACCCAGTACTTC
CASSFLAGGRETQYF